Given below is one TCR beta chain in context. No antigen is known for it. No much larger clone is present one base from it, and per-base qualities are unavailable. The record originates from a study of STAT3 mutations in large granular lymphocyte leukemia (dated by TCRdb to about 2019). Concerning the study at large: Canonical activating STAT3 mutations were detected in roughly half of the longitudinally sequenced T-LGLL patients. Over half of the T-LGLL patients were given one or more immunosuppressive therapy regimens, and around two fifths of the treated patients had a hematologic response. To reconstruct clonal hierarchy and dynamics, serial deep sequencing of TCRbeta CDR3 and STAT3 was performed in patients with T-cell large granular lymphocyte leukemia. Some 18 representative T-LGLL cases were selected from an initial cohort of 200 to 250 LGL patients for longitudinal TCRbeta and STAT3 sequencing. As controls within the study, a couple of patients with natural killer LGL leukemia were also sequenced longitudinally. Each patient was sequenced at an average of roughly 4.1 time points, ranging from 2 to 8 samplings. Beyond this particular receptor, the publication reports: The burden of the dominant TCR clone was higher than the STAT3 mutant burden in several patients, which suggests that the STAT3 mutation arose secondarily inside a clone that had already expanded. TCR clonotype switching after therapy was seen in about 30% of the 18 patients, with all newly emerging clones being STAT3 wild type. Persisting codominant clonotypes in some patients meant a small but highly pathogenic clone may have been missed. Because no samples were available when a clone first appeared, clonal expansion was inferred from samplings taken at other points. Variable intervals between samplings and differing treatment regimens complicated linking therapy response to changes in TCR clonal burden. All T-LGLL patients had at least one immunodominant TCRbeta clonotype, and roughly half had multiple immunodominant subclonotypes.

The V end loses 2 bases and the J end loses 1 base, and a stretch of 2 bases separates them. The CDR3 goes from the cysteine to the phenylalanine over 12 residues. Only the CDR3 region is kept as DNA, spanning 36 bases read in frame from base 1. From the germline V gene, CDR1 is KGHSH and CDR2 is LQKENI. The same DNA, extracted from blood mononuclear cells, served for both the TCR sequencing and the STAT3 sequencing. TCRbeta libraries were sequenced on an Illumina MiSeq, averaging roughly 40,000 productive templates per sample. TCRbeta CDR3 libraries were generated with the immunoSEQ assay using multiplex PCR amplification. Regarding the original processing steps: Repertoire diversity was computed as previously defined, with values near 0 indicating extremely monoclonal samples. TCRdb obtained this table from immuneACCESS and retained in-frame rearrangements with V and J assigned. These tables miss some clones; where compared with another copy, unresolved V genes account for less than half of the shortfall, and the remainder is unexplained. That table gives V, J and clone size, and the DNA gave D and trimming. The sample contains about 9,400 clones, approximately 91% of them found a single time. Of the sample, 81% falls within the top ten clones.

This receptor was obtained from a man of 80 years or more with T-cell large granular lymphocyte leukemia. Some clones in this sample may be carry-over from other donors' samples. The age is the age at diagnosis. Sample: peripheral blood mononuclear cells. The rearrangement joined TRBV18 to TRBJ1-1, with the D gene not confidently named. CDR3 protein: CASSPGNTEAFF. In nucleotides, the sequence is TGTGCCAGCTCACCAGGGAACACTGAAGCTTTCTTT.